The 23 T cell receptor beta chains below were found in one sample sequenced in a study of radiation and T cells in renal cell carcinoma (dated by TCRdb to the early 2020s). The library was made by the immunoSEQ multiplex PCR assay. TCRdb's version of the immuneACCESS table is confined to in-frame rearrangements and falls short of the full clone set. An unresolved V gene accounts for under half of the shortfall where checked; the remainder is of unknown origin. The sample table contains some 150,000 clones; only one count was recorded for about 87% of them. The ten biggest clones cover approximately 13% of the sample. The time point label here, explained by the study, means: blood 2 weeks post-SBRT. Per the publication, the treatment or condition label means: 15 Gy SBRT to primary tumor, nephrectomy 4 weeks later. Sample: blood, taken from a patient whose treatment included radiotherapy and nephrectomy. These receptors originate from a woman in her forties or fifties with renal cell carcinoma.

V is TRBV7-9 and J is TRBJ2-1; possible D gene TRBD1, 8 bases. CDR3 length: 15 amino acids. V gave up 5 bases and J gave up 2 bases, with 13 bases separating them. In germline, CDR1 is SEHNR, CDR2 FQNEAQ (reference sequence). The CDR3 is CASSGQGLTYNEQFF. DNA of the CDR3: TGTGCCAGCAGCGGACAGGGACTAACCTACAATGAGCAGTTCTTC. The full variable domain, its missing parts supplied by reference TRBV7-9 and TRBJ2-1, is DTGVSQNPRHKITKRGQNVTFRCDPISEHNRLYWYRQTLGQGPEFLTYFQNEAQLEKSRLLSDRFSAERPKGSFSTLEIQRTEQGDSAMYLCASSGQGLTYNEQFFGPGTRLTVL.

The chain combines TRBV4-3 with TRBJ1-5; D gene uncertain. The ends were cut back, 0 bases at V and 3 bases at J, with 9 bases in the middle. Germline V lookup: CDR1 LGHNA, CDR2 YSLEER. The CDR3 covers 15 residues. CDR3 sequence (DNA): TGCGCCAGCAGCCAAGATACCGGGCACAATCAGCCCCAGCATTTT. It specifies CASSQDTGHNQPQHF.

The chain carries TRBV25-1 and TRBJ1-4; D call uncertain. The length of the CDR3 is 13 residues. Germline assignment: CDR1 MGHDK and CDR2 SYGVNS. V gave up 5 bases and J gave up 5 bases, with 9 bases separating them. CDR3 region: CASSTAGNEKLFF. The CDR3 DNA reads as TGTGCCAGCAGTACAGCAGGAAATGAAAAACTGTTTTTT.

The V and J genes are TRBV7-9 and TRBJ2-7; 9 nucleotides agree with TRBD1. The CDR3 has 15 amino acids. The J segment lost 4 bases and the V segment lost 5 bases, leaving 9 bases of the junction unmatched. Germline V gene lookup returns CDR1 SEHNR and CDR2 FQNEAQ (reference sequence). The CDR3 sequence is CASSPGSGQGYEQYF. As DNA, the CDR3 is TGTGCCAGCAGCCCAGGAAGTGGACAGGGGTACGAGCAGTACTTC.

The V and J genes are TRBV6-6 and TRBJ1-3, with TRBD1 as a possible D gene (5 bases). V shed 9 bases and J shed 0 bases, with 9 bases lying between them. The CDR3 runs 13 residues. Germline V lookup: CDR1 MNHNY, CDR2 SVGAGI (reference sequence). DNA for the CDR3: TGTGCCAGTACAGGACGCTCTGGAAACACCATATATTTT. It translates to CASTGRSGNTIYF.

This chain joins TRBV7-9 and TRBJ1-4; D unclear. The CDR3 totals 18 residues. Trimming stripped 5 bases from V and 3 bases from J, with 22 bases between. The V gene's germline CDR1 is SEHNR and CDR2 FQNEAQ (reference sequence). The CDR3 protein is CASSPGRSTRPPNEKLFF. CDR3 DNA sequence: TGTGCCAGCAGCCCAGGACGTAGTACACGGCCACCTAATGAAAAACTGTTTTTT.

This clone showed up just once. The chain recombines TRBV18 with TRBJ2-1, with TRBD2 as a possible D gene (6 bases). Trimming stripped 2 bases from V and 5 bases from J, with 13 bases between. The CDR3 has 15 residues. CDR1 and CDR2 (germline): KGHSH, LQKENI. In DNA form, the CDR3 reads TGTGCCAGCTCACCAAAAGTCACGGGGGACAATGAGCAGTTCTTC. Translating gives CASSPKVTGDNEQFF. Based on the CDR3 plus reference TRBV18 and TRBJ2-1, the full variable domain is NAGVMQNPRHLVRRRGQEARLRCSPMKGHSHVYWYRQLPEEGLKFMVYLQKENIIDESGMPKERFSAEFPKEGPSILRIQQVVRGDSAAYFCASSPKVTGDNEQFFGPGTRLTVL.

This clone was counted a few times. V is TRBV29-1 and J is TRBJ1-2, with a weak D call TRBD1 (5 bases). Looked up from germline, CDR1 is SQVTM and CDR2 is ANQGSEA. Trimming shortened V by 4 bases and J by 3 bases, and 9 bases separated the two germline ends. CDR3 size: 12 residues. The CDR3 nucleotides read TGCAGCGTTGTACGGGGGGACTATGGCTACACCTTC. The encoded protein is CSVVRGDYGYTF.

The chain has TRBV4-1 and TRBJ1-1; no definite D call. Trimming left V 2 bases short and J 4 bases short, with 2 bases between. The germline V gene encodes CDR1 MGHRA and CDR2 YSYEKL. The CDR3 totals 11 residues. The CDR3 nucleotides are TGCGCCAGCAGCCAATTCACTGAAGCTTTCTTT. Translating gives CASSQFTEAFF.

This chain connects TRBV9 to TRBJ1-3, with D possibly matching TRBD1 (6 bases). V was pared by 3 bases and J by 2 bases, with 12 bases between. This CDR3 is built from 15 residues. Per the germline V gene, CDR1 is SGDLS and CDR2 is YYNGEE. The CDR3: CASSAGGGAGNTIYF. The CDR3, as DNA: TGTGCCAGCAGCGCGGGGGGGGGCGCTGGAAACACCATATATTTT.

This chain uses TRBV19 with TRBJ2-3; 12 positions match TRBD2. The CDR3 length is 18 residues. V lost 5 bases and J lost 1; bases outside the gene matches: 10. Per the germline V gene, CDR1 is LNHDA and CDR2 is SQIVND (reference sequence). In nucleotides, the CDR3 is TGTGCCAGTAGTGCGACTAGCGGGGGATTCGGTGGCACAGATACGCAGTATTTT. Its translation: CASSATSGGFGGTDTQYF.

This chain's CDR3 is CSVDPRDRGYDTQYF. DNA of the CDR3: TGCAGCGTTGATCCTCGGGACAGGGGTTACGATACGCAGTATTTT. The V gene is TRBV29-1, the J gene TRBJ2-3, with 10 bases matching TRBD1. The germline V gene encodes CDR1 SQVTM and CDR2 ANQGSEA. J gave up 6 bases and V 3 bases, and 9 bases lay outside the gene matches. The length of the CDR3 is 15 residues.

The CDR3 spells CASSLLQGAGEKLFF. For the CDR3, the DNA is TGTGCCAGCAGTCTACTACAGGGGGCGGGTGAAAAACTGTTTTTT. The chain is built from TRBV2 and TRBJ1-4, with 9 bases matching TRBD1. Trimming took 5 bases from V and 7 from J; bases not matched to a gene: 8. The CDR3 totals 15 residues. The germline V gene has CDR1 SNHLY and CDR2 FYNNEI.

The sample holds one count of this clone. For the CDR3, the DNA is TGTGCCAGTAGCCACGGACAGGGAAGGCCGATCATTCAGTACTTC. As protein: CASSHGQGRPIIQYF. The V and J genes are TRBV19 and TRBJ2-4; 8 nucleotides line up with TRBD1. Germline V CDR1 and CDR2: LNHDA, SQIVND (reference sequence). Trimming at V came to 6 bases and at J to 9 bases, leaving 13 bases not matched to a gene. CDR3 length: 15 amino acids.

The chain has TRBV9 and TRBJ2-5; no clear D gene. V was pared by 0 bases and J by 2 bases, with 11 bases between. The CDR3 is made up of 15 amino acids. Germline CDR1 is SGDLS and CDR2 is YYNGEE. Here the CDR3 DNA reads TGTGCCAGCAGCGTAGGCCAGCAAACTCAAGAGACCCAGTACTTC. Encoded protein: CASSVGQQTQETQYF. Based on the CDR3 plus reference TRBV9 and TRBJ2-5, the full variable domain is DSGVTQTPKHLITATGQRVTLRCSPRSGDLSVYWYQQSLDQGLQFLIQYYNGEERAKGNILERFSAQQFPDLHSELNLSSLELGDSALYFCASSVGQQTQETQYFGPGTRLLVL.

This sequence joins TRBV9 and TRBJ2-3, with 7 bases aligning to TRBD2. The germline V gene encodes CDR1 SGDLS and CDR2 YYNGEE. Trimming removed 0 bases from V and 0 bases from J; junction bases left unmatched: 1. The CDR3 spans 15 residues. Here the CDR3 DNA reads TGTGCCAGCAGCGTAGCGGGGGGAAGCACAGATACGCAGTATTTT. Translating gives CASSVAGGSTDTQYF. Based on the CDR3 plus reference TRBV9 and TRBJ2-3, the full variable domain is DSGVTQTPKHLITATGQRVTLRCSPRSGDLSVYWYQQSLDQGLQFLIQYYNGEERAKGNILERFSAQQFPDLHSELNLSSLELGDSALYFCASSVAGGSTDTQYFGPGTRLTVL.

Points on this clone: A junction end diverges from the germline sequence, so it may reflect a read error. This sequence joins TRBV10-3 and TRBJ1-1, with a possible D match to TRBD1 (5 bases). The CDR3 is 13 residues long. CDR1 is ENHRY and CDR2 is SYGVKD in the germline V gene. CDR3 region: CASSFDRNTEAFF. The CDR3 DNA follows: TGTGCCAGCAGTTTCGACAGGAACACTGAAGCTTTCTTT.

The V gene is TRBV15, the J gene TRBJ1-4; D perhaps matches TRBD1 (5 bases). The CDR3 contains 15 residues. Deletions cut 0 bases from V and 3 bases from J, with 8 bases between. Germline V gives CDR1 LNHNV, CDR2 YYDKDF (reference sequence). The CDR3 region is CATSRDVGANEKLFF. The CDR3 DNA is TGTGCCACCAGCAGAGATGTGGGGGCTAATGAAAAACTGTTTTTT.

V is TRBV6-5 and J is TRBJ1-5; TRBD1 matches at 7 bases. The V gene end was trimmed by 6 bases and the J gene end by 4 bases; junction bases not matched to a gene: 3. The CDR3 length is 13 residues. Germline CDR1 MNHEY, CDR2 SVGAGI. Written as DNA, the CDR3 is TGTGCCAGCAGACCGACAGGGAATCAGCCCCAGCATTTT. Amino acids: CASRPTGNQPQHF.

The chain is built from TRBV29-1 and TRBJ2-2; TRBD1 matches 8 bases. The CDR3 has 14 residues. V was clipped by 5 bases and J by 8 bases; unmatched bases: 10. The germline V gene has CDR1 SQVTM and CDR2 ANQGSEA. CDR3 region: CSVSGTGPRGELFF. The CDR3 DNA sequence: TGCAGCGTTTCCGGGACAGGCCCTAGAGGGGAGCTGTTTTTT.

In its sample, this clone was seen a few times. The CDR3 is CASSGGQGYQPQHF. The DNA of the CDR3 is TGTGCCAGCAGTGGGGGACAGGGCTATCAGCCCCAGCATTTT. The chain uses TRBV2 and TRBJ1-5, with 9 positions matching TRBD1. The V segment lost 4 bases and the J segment 5 bases; nucleotides outside the gene matches: 3. This CDR3 has 14 amino acids. CDR1 and CDR2 (germline): SNHLY, FYNNEI.

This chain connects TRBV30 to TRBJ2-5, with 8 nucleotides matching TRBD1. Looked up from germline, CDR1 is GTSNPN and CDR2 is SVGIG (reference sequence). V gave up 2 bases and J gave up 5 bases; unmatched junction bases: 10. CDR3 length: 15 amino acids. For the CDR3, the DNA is TGTGCCTGGAGTACGCCCAGACAGGGGTCGGAGACCCAGTACTTC. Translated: CAWSTPRQGSETQYF.

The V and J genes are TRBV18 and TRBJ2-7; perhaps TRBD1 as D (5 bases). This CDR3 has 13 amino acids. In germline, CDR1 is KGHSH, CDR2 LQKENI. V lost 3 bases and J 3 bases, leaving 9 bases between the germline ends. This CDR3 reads CASSPVGDYEQYF. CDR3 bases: TGTGCCAGCTCACCGGTAGGGGACTACGAGCAGTACTTC.